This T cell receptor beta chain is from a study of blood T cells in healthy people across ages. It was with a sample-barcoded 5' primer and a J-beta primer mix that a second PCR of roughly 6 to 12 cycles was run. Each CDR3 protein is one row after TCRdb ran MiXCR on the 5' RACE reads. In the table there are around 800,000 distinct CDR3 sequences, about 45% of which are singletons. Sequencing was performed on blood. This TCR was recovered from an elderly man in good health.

The CDR3 is CSVTDSGIGFNEQFF. CDR3 nucleotide sequence: TGCAGCGTTACCGATAGCGGGATAGGGTTCAATGAGCAGTTCTTC. The chain joins TRBV29-1 to TRBJ2-1, with 8 bases matching TRBD2. Looked up from germline, CDR1 is SQVTM and CDR2 is ANQGSEA. The CDR3 length is 15 residues. Losses at the gene ends were 5 bases for V and 6 bases for J; bases not matched to a gene: 12.